Detailed here is one TCR beta chain. Libraries were prepared by immunoSEQ multiplex PCR; TCRdb keeps only in-frame clonotypes and omits some of them. The table lists approximately 19,000 clones, more than 75% of them singletons. This sample is drawn from a study of neoadjuvant nivolumab and ipilimumab in lung cancer. This CDR3 region has 16 residues. Looked up from germline, CDR1 is KGHSH and CDR2 is LQKENI. V shed 4 bases, J shed 3 bases, and the junction held 11 bases outside the gene matches. This chain joins TRBV18 and TRBJ2-7, with 8 bases that match TRBD1. This specimen was peripheral blood, taken before neoadjuvant nivolumab, alone or with ipilimumab. The TCR comes from an adult with non-small cell lung cancer. The CDR3 protein is CASSLTGQGLLYEQYF. CDR3 coding DNA: TGTGCCAGCTCACTGACAGGACAGGGCTTACTCTACGAGCAGTACTTC.